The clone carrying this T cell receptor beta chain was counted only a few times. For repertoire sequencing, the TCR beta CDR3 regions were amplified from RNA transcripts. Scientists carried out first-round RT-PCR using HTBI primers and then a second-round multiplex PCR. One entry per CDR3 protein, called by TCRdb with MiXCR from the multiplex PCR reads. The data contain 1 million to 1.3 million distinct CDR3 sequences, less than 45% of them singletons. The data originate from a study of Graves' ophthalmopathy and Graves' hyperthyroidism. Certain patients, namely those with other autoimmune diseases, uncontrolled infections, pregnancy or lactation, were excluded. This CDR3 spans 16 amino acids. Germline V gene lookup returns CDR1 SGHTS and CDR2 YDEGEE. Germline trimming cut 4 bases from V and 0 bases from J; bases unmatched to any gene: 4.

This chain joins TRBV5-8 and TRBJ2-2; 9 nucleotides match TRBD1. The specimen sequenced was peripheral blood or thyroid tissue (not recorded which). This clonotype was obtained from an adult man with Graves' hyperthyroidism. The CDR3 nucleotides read TGTGCCAGCAGCCGGGGACAGGGACCGAACACCGGGGAGCTGTTTTTT. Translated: CASSRGQGPNTGELFF.